This T cell receptor (beta chain) came from a study of blood T cell repertoires in COVID-19. About the study: Material from acute and convalescent COVID-19 was sourced from the United States, Italy and Spain. PBMCs, B-cell-depleted T cells, or T cells provided the cDNA or gDNA that made up the material.

The CDR3 totals 14 residues. The germline V gene encodes CDR1 SGHNT and CDR2 YYREEE (reference sequence). With V trimmed by 3 bases and J by 3 bases, 4 bases remained unmatched. Enrolment of Seattle patients took place during active infection, and they were followed longitudinally. In the original analysis: Amplification with reference gene primers provided the estimates of nucleated cell counts. Assay: immunoSEQ multiplex PCR; the TCRdb copy retains only in-frame clones and omits some. The D gene and trimming were derived from the DNA, and the V and J assignments and clone size from that table. The data hold 150,000 to 200,000 clones, with roughly 77% observed a single time.

The chain joins TRBV5-4 to TRBJ2-7, with 9 bases that match TRBD2. The source material was peripheral blood. The receptor was derived from a woman in her thirties or forties with COVID-19, enrolled during active disease. Here the CDR3 reads CASSYGLASYEQYF. CDR3 nucleotide sequence: TGTGCCAGCAGCTATGGACTAGCGAGCTACGAGCAGTACTTC.